This TCR beta chain was identified in a study of molecular identifiers for immune sequencing clone quantification. Findings of the study overall: In naive cells, clones above 20 RNA copies held under 1% of molecules, whereas in effector cells they held over 98%. Spiked Jurkat TCR RNA equivalent to one cell reportedly surfaced among approximately 1.1 million naive cells.

CDR1 is LNHNV, CDR2 YYDKDF, per germline (reference sequence). V lost 4 bases and J lost 7, with 16 bases in between. This CDR3 has 14 residues. This clonotype was recorded a few times. What it recognizes is unknown. TCRdb recomputed calls from the PCR reads with MiXCR, one row per CDR3 protein. Of more than 550,000 distinct CDR3 sequences listed, roughly 25% are singletons. The sample comprised naive CD8+ T cells from blood, with Jurkat cell RNA spiked in. Subset denoted: FACS-sorted CD8+CD4-CCR7+CD45RA+ naive T cells. This sequence joins TRBV15 and TRBJ1-1; weak D call: TRBD1 (6 bases). The sequence was collected from a human donor in good health. Some libraries in this study had Jurkat cell RNA spiked in. CDR3 DNA sequence: TGTGCCACCAGCAAGACAACAGGGTGGGGTGAAGCTTTCTTT. It translates to CATSKTTGWGEAFF.